The 20 T cell receptor beta chains below were found in one sample sequenced in a study of human T cells and chemical hapten exposure. Indicated time point: healthy volunteer bleed at 2 weeks. From whole blood left unfractionated, total RNA was extracted. TCRdb fed the RACE reads into MiXCR, producing one record per CDR3 protein. The sample yields about 45,000 distinct CDR3 sequences, approximately 4.8% seen once. Source material: whole blood. Receptors were obtained from a human donor in good health. Some clones in this sample may be carry-over from other donors' samples.

This clonotype came up many times. The chain couples TRBV9 to TRBJ2-1, with D possibly being TRBD1 (5 bases). The CDR3 runs to 15 residues. Trimming took 0 bases from V and 0 from J, leaving 7 bases between them. CDR1 and CDR2 from the germline V gene are SGDLS and YYNGEE. CDR3 DNA: TGTGCCAGCAGCGTAGCGGACATCTCCTACAATGAGCAGTTCTTC. It is translated as CASSVADISYNEQFF. The whole variable domain, remainder taken from reference TRBV9 and TRBJ2-1, is DSGVTQTPKHLITATGQRVTLRCSPRSGDLSVYWYQQSLDQGLQFLIQYYNGEERAKGNILERFSAQQFPDLHSELNLSSLELGDSALYFCASSVADISYNEQFFGPGTRLTVL.

This clonotype was recorded many times. V is TRBV4-1 and J is TRBJ2-7; TRBD1 or TRBD2 may be the D gene (5 bases each). The CDR3 contains 14 residues. V gave up 3 bases and J gave up 3 bases, with 12 bases separating them. Per the germline V gene, CDR1 is MGHRA and CDR2 is YSYEKL. The DNA of the CDR3 is TGCGCCAGCAGCCACGGGACGGGTCTCTACGAGCAGTACTTC. It codes for CASSHGTGLYEQYF.

This clonotype was detected many times. The chain recombines TRBV2 with TRBJ1-2; tentative D call: TRBD1 (5 bases). CDR1 and CDR2 from the germline V gene are SNHLY and FYNNEI. The CDR3 has 16 amino acids. Between the trimmed V and J ends, which lost 4 bases and 3 bases, there was a span of 18 bases. CDR3 coding DNA: TGTGCCAGCAGTGGAGTGGGGGTTGGTTTCGACTATGGCTACACCTTC. Its translation is CASSGVGVGFDYGYTF.

This clonotype was detected a few times. The chain employs TRBV9 and TRBJ2-1, with TRBD1 matching 8 bases. Germline trimming cut 4 bases from V and 0 bases from J; bases unmatched to any gene: 3. The CDR3 is made up of 15 amino acids. From germline, CDR1 is SGDLS and CDR2 YYNGEE. CDR3 protein: CASSTGGSSYNEQFF. CDR3 sequence (DNA): TGTGCCAGCAGCACAGGGGGTAGCTCCTACAATGAGCAGTTCTTC.

In nucleotides, the CDR3 is TGTGCCAGCAGTTTATCGGTCGGGAGCCCCGGAGATACGCAGTATTTT. Its protein product is CASSLSVGSPGDTQYF. The rearrangement joins TRBV27 to TRBJ2-3, with TRBD2 as a possible D gene (6 bases). From germline, CDR1 is MNHEY and CDR2 SMNVEV (reference sequence). V lost 0 bases to trimming and J lost 5 bases, with 15 bases between them. The CDR3 consists of 16 residues.

This clonotype was detected ten times or more. CDR3 in DNA: TGTGCCAGCAGTCCGTCCGGGACTGAAGCTTTCTTT. This encodes CASSPSGTEAFF. This chain uses TRBV12-3 or TRBV12-4 with TRBJ1-1; no definite D call. V was shortened by 5 bases and J by 5 bases, with 9 bases between the two germline ends. CDR3 length: 12 amino acids.

This clonotype came up a few times. The rearrangement uses TRBV20-1 and TRBJ1-2, with TRBD1 matching 7 bases. Trimming cost V 8 bases and J 8 bases; bases outside gene matches: 14. Germline V gene data show CDR1 as DFQATT and CDR2 as SNEGSKA (reference sequence). There are 13 residues in the CDR3. The CDR3, as DNA: TGCAGTACCAAAAAAGGGGGCGGAAGAGGCTACACCTTC. It encodes CSTKKGGGRGYTF.

The table lists this clonotype with many counts. The chain recombines TRBV6-5 with TRBJ1-6, with D possibly being TRBD1 (5 bases). V was pared by 2 bases and J by 9 bases, with 17 bases between. The CDR3 has 16 residues. Germline V gene sequence: CDR1 MNHEY, CDR2 SVGAGI. The CDR3 coding sequence is TGTGCCAGCAGTTACGAGTTCGGGGGGTCTAGTTCACCCCTCCACTTT. This gives the protein CASSYEFGGSSSPLHF.

This clonotype has just a few counts. CDR3 sequence (DNA): TGTGCCAGCAGGGGGACTAGCGGCGCTCCTGTCTACGAGCAGTACTTC. Translating it yields CASRGTSGAPVYEQYF. The chain couples TRBV11-3 to TRBJ2-7; 11 bases match TRBD2. The germline CDR1 and CDR2 sequences are SGHNT and YENEEA. The J segment lost 3 bases and the V segment lost 6 bases, leaving 10 bases of the junction unmatched. The CDR3 is made up of 16 amino acids.

This clonotype was found many times. J is TRBJ2-7 and V is TRBV20-1; D gene unclear. The length of the CDR3 is 13 residues. Germline V lookup: CDR1 DFQATT, CDR2 SNEGSKA (reference sequence). V was shortened by 4 bases and J by 4 bases, with 14 bases between the two germline ends. CDR3: CSAITNTAYEQYF. CDR3 nucleotide sequence: TGCAGTGCTATCACCAATACCGCGTACGAGCAGTACTTC.

There are a few counts of this clonotype. V gene TRBV5-1 combines with J gene TRBJ2-1; possibly TRBD1 or TRBD2 for D (5 bases each). The V and J ends lost 3 bases and 6 bases respectively, with 19 bases between them. The CDR3 is 16 residues long. Germline V gene sequence: CDR1 SGHRS, CDR2 YFSETQ. As DNA, the CDR3 is TGCGCCAGCAGCTCACCCGCCGGGACCGGTGTCAATGAGCAGTTCTTC. Translation: CASSSPAGTGVNEQFF. Drawing the rest from reference TRBV5-1 and TRBJ2-1, the complete variable domain is KAGVTQTPRYLIKTRGQQVTLSCSPISGHRSVSWYQQTPGQGLQFLFEYFSETQRNKGNFPGRFSGRQFSNSRSEMNVSTLELGDSALYLCASSSPAGTGVNEQFFGPGTRLTVL.

This clonotype was counted many times. The chain couples TRBV12-3 or TRBV12-4 to TRBJ2-2; no clear D gene. CDR3 length: 11 residues. V lost 3 bases and J lost 8, with 4 bases in between. CDR3 bases: TGTGCCAGCAGTTTTAGTGGGGAGCTGTTTTTT. Translating gives CASSFSGELFF.

Ten or more counts support this clonotype. J is TRBJ1-2 and V is TRBV2, with 7 bases aligning to TRBD1. CDR3 length equals 15 residues. Germline CDR1 reads SNHLY; CDR2 reads FYNNEI. The V segment lost 1 base and the J segment 3 bases; nucleotides outside the gene matches: 5. CDR3 residues: CASSEVKGQYYGYTF. DNA for the CDR3: TGTGCCAGCAGTGAAGTTAAGGGACAGTACTATGGCTACACCTTC.

At least ten counts were recorded for this clonotype. The chain carries TRBV28 and TRBJ2-7; unclear D gene. The CDR3 runs to 13 residues. V was shortened by 7 bases and J by 2 bases, with 12 bases between the two germline ends. Looked up from germline, CDR1 is MDHEN and CDR2 is SYDVKM. The CDR3 DNA follows: TGTGCCAGCACCAAGACTGGTCCCTACGAGCAGTACTTC. It yields the protein CASTKTGPYEQYF.

This clonotype was counted many times. V is TRBV20-1 and J is TRBJ1-1; 8 positions match TRBD1. V shed 1 base, J shed 6 bases, and the junction held 4 bases outside the gene matches. Germline V gene lookup returns CDR1 DFQATT and CDR2 SNEGSKA (reference sequence). This CDR3 contains 13 residues. The DNA of the CDR3 is TGCAGTGCTAGAGGTAAACAGGGGGCTGAAGCTTTCTTT. Amino acids: CSARGKQGAEAFF.

As to this clonotype: The missing conserved phenylalanine or tryptophan at the end of this CDR3 makes a read error likely. The chain recombines TRBV5-1 with TRBJ2-1; D not resolved. The V end was cut by 4 bases, the J end by 0 bases, with 14 bases between. This CDR3 is built from 16 residues. Germline-derived CDR1 and CDR2 are SGHRS and YFSETQ. CDR3 nucleotide sequence: TGCGCCAGCAGCCCCGAAGGGTCCCTCTCCTACAATGAGCAGTTCTCC. Translating gives CASSPEGSLSYNEQFS.

This clonotype was seen ten or more times. CDR3 region: CASTLDVGNQPQHF. The CDR3 DNA reads TGTGCCAGCACCCTAGACGTTGGCAATCAGCCCCAGCATTTT. This chain connects TRBV12-3 or TRBV12-4 to TRBJ1-5; D gene uncertain. The V end was cut by 7 bases, the J end by 2 bases, with 12 bases between. The CDR3 has 14 amino acids.

Many counts were recorded for this clonotype. V and J are TRBV5-1 and TRBJ1-2; D remains unclear. Germline values: CDR1 SGHRS, CDR2 YFSETQ. Trimming cost V 0 bases and J 0 bases, with 15 bases left between them. This CDR3 region has 17 residues. The CDR3 DNA sequence: TGCGCCAGCAGCTTGGTCTCTGCACAACAAGCTAACTATGGCTACACCTTC. Amino acid sequence: CASSLVSAQQANYGYTF.

The table lists this clonotype with many counts. The chain is built from TRBV28 and TRBJ2-1, with D perhaps matching TRBD1 (7 bases). This CDR3 spans 15 amino acids. The V gene's germline CDR1 is MDHEN and CDR2 SYDVKM. V was trimmed by 3 bases and J by 4 bases, leaving 13 bases between them. The CDR3 nucleotides read TGTGCCAGCAGTTTGGGGGGACAGCTTTACAATGAGCAGTTCTTC. This encodes CASSLGGQLYNEQFF.

V gene TRBV5-4 combines with J gene TRBJ1-1; the D is unclear. CDR1 and CDR2 (germline): SGHNT, YYREEE (reference sequence). Trimming took off 4 bases at V and 0 bases at J, with 10 bases between the two ends. This CDR3 spans 14 amino acids. CDR3 residues: CASSPTVLNTEAFF. The DNA of the CDR3 is TGTGCCAGCAGCCCCACTGTTTTGAACACTGAAGCTTTCTTT.